This passage covers 25 T cell receptor beta chains from one sample sequenced in a study of blood T cells in healthy people across ages. PCR was performed a second time for about 7 to 11 cycles using a sample-barcoded 5' primer and a J-beta primer mix. In TCRdb, the 5' RACE reads were re-called with MiXCR into one record per CDR3 protein. The sample holds around 900,000 distinct CDR3 sequences, roughly half seen once. Sequenced input: blood. The receptors were sampled from a woman aged 55-75 years in good health.

Note on this clonotype: The junction does not match germline at one end; this may be a read error. The chain combines TRBV4-3 with TRBJ2-1; the D gene is possibly TRBD2 (6 bases). This CDR3 contains 14 residues. Per germline, CDR1 LGHNA and CDR2 YSLEER. The CDR3 DNA is TGCGCCAACAGCGTGGGAGGCTCCTACAATGAGCAGTTCTTC. Translated: CANSVGGSYNEQFF.

The rearrangement uses TRBV15 and TRBJ1-3; D call uncertain. Germline lookup yields CDR1 LNHNV and CDR2 YYDKDF (reference sequence). The ends were cut back, 0 bases at V and 0 bases at J, with 9 bases in the middle. The CDR3 has 16 amino acids. The CDR3, as DNA: TGTGCCACCAGCAGAGATTCGGCCAGCTCTGGAAACACCATATATTTT. This translates into CATSRDSASSGNTIYF. Filled out from reference TRBV15 and TRBJ1-3, the complete variable domain reads DAMVIQNPRYQVTQFGKPVTLSCSQTLNHNVMYWYQQKSSQAPKLLFHYYDKDFNNEADTPDNFQSRRPNTSFCFLDIRSPGLGDTAMYLCATSRDSASSGNTIYFGEGSWLTVV.

The rearrangement joins TRBV7-3 to TRBJ2-4; TRBD2 is a possible D gene (7 bases). The CDR3 totals 23 residues. V was trimmed by 5 bases and J by 0 bases, leaving 35 bases between them. The germline CDR1 and CDR2 sequences are SGHTA and FQGTGA. The CDR3 region is CASSPGGDLEGGCIPLAKNIQYF. The CDR3 bases are TGTGCCAGCAGCCCGGGAGGTGACCTAGAGGGGGGTTGTATACCTTTAGCCAAAAACATTCAGTACTTC. Together with reference TRBV7-3 and TRBJ2-4, the CDR3 gives the full variable domain: GAGVSQTPSNKVTEKGKYVELRCDPISGHTALYWYRQSLGQGPEFLIYFQGTGAADDSGLPNDRFFAVRPEGSVSTLKIQRTERGDSAVYLCASSPGGDLEGGCIPLAKNIQYFGAGTRLSVL.

The chain recombines TRBV7-8 with TRBJ2-4; 8 nucleotides line up with TRBD2. V lost 5 bases, J lost 6 bases, and 12 bases stayed unmatched. The CDR3 runs 16 residues. Germline CDR1 SGHVS, CDR2 FQNEAQ. The CDR3 nucleotides are TGTGCCAGCAGCCAAGGTCGGGGGGGCAGGGGAAACATTCAGTACTTC. The encoded protein is CASSQGRGGRGNIQYF.

This clonotype was counted once. The chain couples TRBV5-1 to TRBJ2-3; 9 bases are a match to TRBD2. From germline, CDR1 is SGHRS and CDR2 YFSETQ. V shed 4 bases and J 0 bases; nucleotides not matched to a gene: 9. The CDR3 spans 17 residues. Written as DNA, the CDR3 is TGCGCCAGCAGCCGGTACCAGACTAGCGGAAGCACAGATACGCAGTATTTT. This translates into CASSRYQTSGSTDTQYF.

This clonotype was counted a few times. The chain links TRBV20-1 to TRBJ2-7, with D hard to call. CDR1 and CDR2 (germline): DFQATT, SNEGSKA (reference sequence). V shed 0 bases and J shed 3 bases, with 9 bases lying between them. The CDR3 is made up of 13 amino acids. CDR3 residues: CSARDISIYEQYF. In DNA, the CDR3 is TGCAGTGCTAGAGACATTAGTATCTACGAGCAGTACTTC.

The gene calls are TRBV28 and TRBJ2-1, with 8 bases fitting TRBD1. The CDR3 extends over 15 amino acids. The V gene's germline CDR1 is MDHEN and CDR2 SYDVKM. J gave up 7 bases and V 3 bases, and 8 bases lay outside the gene matches. In nucleotides, the CDR3 is TGTGCCAGCAGTTTCCAGGGGGCAACTCTAAATGAGCAGTTCTTC. This encodes CASSFQGATLNEQFF.

This chain joins TRBV28 and TRBJ2-4; 14 bases match TRBD2. Losses at the gene ends were 5 bases for V and 0 bases for J; bases not matched to a gene: 6. This CDR3 contains 18 residues. CDR1 is MDHEN, CDR2 SYDVKM, per germline. CDR3 sequence (DNA): TGTGCCAGCAGTCTGACTAGCGGGAGGGCATTAGCCAAAAACATTCAGTACTTC. This translates into CASSLTSGRALAKNIQYF.

As for this clonotype: A junction end diverges from the germline sequence, so it may reflect a read error. The gene calls are TRBV2 and TRBJ2-3, with D perhaps matching TRBD2 (5 bases). Germline V gives CDR1 SNHLY, CDR2 FYNNEI. This CDR3 region has 14 residues. The CDR3 nucleotides are TGTGCCAGCGGTGAGGGAGCTCTCACAGATACGCAGTATTTT. It translates to CASGEGALTDTQYF. Drawing the rest from reference TRBV2 and TRBJ2-3, the complete variable domain is EPEVTQTPSHQVTQMGQEVILRCVPISNHLYFYWYRQILGQKVEFLVSFYNNEISEKSEIFDDQFSVERPDGSNFTLKIRSTKLEDSAMYFCASGEGALTDTQYFGPGTRLTVL.

The table lists this clonotype with a few counts. The chain uses TRBV12-5 and TRBJ2-5, with D unclear. The V gene lost 8 bases and the J gene lost 1 base, with 14 bases spanning the gap. The CDR3 extends over 14 amino acids. The germline V gene has CDR1 LGHNT and CDR2 FRNRAP. CDR3 loop: CASSPLPGQETQYF. In DNA form, the CDR3 reads TGTGCTAGTAGTCCCCTACCGGGCCAAGAGACCCAGTACTTC.

This sequence joins TRBV28 and TRBJ1-2, with D possibly being TRBD1 (5 bases). V dropped 10 bases and J dropped 4 bases, with 13 bases sitting between them. Germline V lookup: CDR1 MDHEN, CDR2 SYDVKM. The CDR3 is 12 residues long. The CDR3 sequence: CATTTATYGYTF. The CDR3 DNA is TGTGCCACCACGACAGCCACCTATGGCTACACCTTC.

Only a few counts were recorded for this clonotype. The chain carries TRBV5-1 and TRBJ2-5; no firm D call. TRBJ2-7 matches the DNA end more closely, so the J call is doubtful. The CDR3 runs 14 residues. Germline assignment: CDR1 SGHRS and CDR2 YFSETQ. The CDR3 sequence is CASSLDIVAGEQYF. CDR3 nucleotides: TGCGCCAGCAGCTTGGACATAGTGGCTGGCGAGCAGTACTTC.

The chain employs TRBV4-1 and TRBJ2-1, with 7 bases fitting TRBD1. CDR1 is MGHRA and CDR2 is YSYEKL in the germline V gene. The V and J ends lost 2 bases and 11 bases, in that order; junction bases with no gene match: 6. This CDR3 has 13 amino acids. CDR3 DNA sequence: TGCGCCAGCAGCCAATTACAGGGGAATAAGCAGTTCTTC. Amino acid sequence: CASSQLQGNKQFF.

This rearrangement joins TRBV20-1 to TRBJ1-1; D is ambiguous. V dropped 0 bases and J dropped 0 bases, with 20 bases sitting between them. The germline V gene has CDR1 DFQATT and CDR2 SNEGSKA (reference sequence). This CDR3 spans 18 amino acids. The CDR3 DNA follows: TGCAGTGCTAGAGATCCTGCAGGTCCTAGTTTCATGAACACTGAAGCTTTCTTT. Translation gives CSARDPAGPSFMNTEAFF.

The chain couples TRBV21-1 to TRBJ2-7; the tabulated D call, TRBD1, remains unverified against the DNA. TRBV21-1 is assigned pseudogene status. The length of the CDR3 is 19 residues. For the CDR3, the DNA is TGTGCCAGCAGACATACCAGCGACAGGGCTACAACCCATCTGTACGAGCAGTACTTC. It is translated as CASRHTSDRATTHLYEQYF.

This clonotype has just a few counts. This chain's CDR3 is CASSQAGPVTNEQYF. In nucleotides, the CDR3 is TGTGCCAGCAGCCAAGCGGGACCGGTAACCAACGAGCAGTACTTC. The V call is TRBV12-3 or TRBV12-4, the J call TRBJ2-4; 7 bases fit TRBD2. With the DNA end fitting TRBJ2-7 better, the J assignment may be wrong. The CDR3 loop spans 15 amino acids.

The chain joins TRBV20-1 to TRBJ2-5, with no clear D. CDR1 DFQATT and CDR2 SNEGSKA come from the germline V gene (reference sequence). This CDR3 contains 14 residues. V dropped 0 bases and J dropped 2 bases, with 10 bases sitting between them. The CDR3: CSARELGVQETQYF. In DNA, the CDR3 is TGCAGTGCTAGAGAGCTAGGAGTGCAAGAGACCCAGTACTTC.

Comment on this clonotype: Germline and junction disagree at one end, which may indicate a read error. The gene calls are TRBV20-1 and TRBJ2-7; 9 nucleotides align to TRBD2. Germline CDR1 and CDR2: DFQATT and SNEGSKA (reference sequence). The CDR3 totals 17 residues. This chain's CDR3 is CGARDLGAGGRSYEQYF. The CDR3 DNA is TGCGGTGCTAGAGACCTGGGAGCGGGAGGTAGGTCCTACGAGCAGTACTTC.

This sequence joins TRBV12-3 or TRBV12-4 and TRBJ2-5; 9 nucleotides line up with TRBD1. The CDR3 consists of 14 residues. Trimming took 2 bases from V and 5 from J; bases not matched to a gene: 3. CDR3 loop: CASSLQTGGETQYF. The CDR3 DNA sequence: TGTGCCAGCAGTTTACAGACAGGGGGGGAGACCCAGTACTTC.

Concerning this clonotype itself: The germline gene is not matched at one end of the junction; a read error may be the cause. The rearrangement links TRBV20-1 to TRBJ2-6, with D perhaps TRBD1 (5 bases). The CDR3 loop spans 14 amino acids. Looked up from germline, CDR1 is DFQATT and CDR2 is SNEGSKA (reference sequence). CDR3 amino acids: CSARPSSGANVPTF. In nucleotides, the CDR3 is TGCAGTGCTAGGCCGAGCTCTGGGGCCAACGTCCCGACTTTC.

The CDR3 sequence: CASRRLPGQGQETQYF. CDR3 coding DNA: TGTGCCAGCAGACGATTGCCGGGACAAGGTCAAGAGACCCAGTACTTC. The chain links TRBV7-9 to TRBJ2-7, with D perhaps TRBD1 (6 bases). The J call may be faulty, since TRBJ2-5 better matches the DNA end. The CDR3 contains 16 residues. Germline CDR1 and CDR2: SEHNR and FQNEAQ (reference sequence).

This sequence joins TRBV27 and TRBJ2-7, with 12 bases matching TRBD2. The V gene end was trimmed by 3 bases and the J gene end by 6 bases; junction bases not matched to a gene: 6. Germline CDR1 reads MNHEY; CDR2 reads SMNVEV (reference sequence). The CDR3 runs 15 residues. The CDR3 is CASSLTSGSYCEQYF. The CDR3 bases are TGTGCCAGCAGTTTGACTAGCGGGAGCTACTGCGAGCAGTACTTC.

The rearrangement joins TRBV2 to TRBJ2-1; 9 bases are a match to TRBD1. The germline V gene has CDR1 SNHLY and CDR2 FYNNEI. V shed 11 bases, J shed 9 bases, and the junction held 32 bases outside the gene matches. CDR3 size: 20 residues. The CDR3 here is CACQGLGQGLFRGSRGEQFF. The CDR3 DNA sequence: TGTGCCTGCCAAGGTCTGGGACAGGGTTTATTTCGTGGGTCTAGGGGTGAGCAGTTCTTC.

V and J are TRBV2 and TRBJ2-1; 12 bases map to TRBD2. Trimming cost V 6 bases and J 5 bases; bases outside gene matches: 8. The CDR3 runs to 16 residues. Germline CDR1 is SNHLY and CDR2 is FYNNEI. CDR3 DNA sequence: TGTGCCAGCAGGAGGACTAGCGGGATTATCAACAATGAGCAGTTCTTC. It codes for CASRRTSGIINNEQFF.

The chain combines TRBV7-6 with TRBJ1-2; D remains ambiguous. Per the germline V gene, CDR1 is SGHVS and CDR2 is FNYEAQ. The germline V and J ends were trimmed by 1 base and 0 bases, with 9 bases remaining between them. This CDR3 contains 15 residues. The CDR3 spells CASSLGSVSNYGYTF. The CDR3 nucleotides read TGTGCCAGCAGCTTAGGTTCAGTATCTAACTATGGCTACACCTTC.